These 26 T cell receptor beta chains were sequenced from one sample in a study of blood T cell repertoires in COVID-19. Sequencing was performed with immunoSEQ multiplex PCR; in TCRdb, only in-frame clones are kept and a portion is missing. The sample yields roughly 69,000 clones, around 87% seen once. The sample consisted of peripheral blood. The origin of the receptors is a man aged 50-60 years with active COVID-19.

The V gene is TRBV7-8, the J gene TRBJ2-1; TRBD2 might be the D (5 bases). This CDR3 spans 14 amino acids. The V end lost 5 bases, the J end lost 5 bases, and 13 bases lay between the germline ends. The germline gives CDR1 SGHVS, CDR2 FQNEAQ. CDR3 residues: CASSPRTVDNEQFF. CDR3 sequence (DNA): TGTGCCAGCAGCCCCAGGACTGTTGACAATGAGCAGTTCTTC.

The V and J genes are TRBV12-3 or TRBV12-4 and TRBJ1-5; D uncertain. This CDR3 is built from 13 residues. V was cut by 6 bases and J by 3 bases, with 9 bases left in between. CDR3 nucleotide sequence: TGTGCCAGCAGCCGTGAGATCAATCAGCCCCAGCATTTT. Protein: CASSREINQPQHF.

CDR3 nucleotides: TGTGCCAGCAGCTCGTTCCGGGACAGGGGATACGAGCAGTACTTC. This sequence encodes CASSSFRDRGYEQYF. This chain connects TRBV11-2 to TRBJ2-7, with 10 bases matching TRBD1. The CDR3 consists of 15 residues. J lost 4 bases, V lost 4 bases, and 7 bases had no gene match. Germline CDR1 and CDR2: SGHAT and FQNNGV.

The chain employs TRBV24-1 and TRBJ2-7; the D gene is possibly TRBD1 (6 bases). This CDR3 comprises 16 residues. Trimming shortened V by 4 bases and J by 0 bases, and 15 bases separated the two germline ends. CDR1 is KGHDR, CDR2 SFDVKD, per germline. CDR3 amino acids: CATSDPNPTGSYEQYF. The CDR3 DNA is TGTGCCACCAGTGACCCTAACCCGACAGGCTCCTACGAGCAGTACTTC.

V usage is TRBV7-2 and J usage is TRBJ2-5; 9 bases agree with TRBD2. V shed 1 base, J shed 1 base, and the junction held 13 bases outside the gene matches. There are 19 residues in the CDR3. Germline values: CDR1 SGHTA, CDR2 FQGNSA. CDR3 protein: CASSLGVSGSKGGQETQYF. DNA of the CDR3: TGTGCCAGCAGCTTAGGGGTTAGCGGGAGTAAGGGGGGCCAAGAGACCCAGTACTTC.

The gene calls are TRBV28 and TRBJ2-7, with TRBD1 matching over 9 bases. The CDR3 has 15 residues. CDR1 is MDHEN and CDR2 is SYDVKM in the germline V gene. The junction had 5 bases not matched to a gene; V was cut back by 0 bases and J by 5 bases. The CDR3 DNA follows: TGTGCCAGCAGTTTATGGGGGGACAGGGCCCACGAGCAGTACTTC. As protein: CASSLWGDRAHEQYF.

This rearrangement joins TRBV7-9 to TRBJ2-2, with TRBD2 matching over 8 bases. Trimming took 4 bases from V and 1 from J; bases not matched to a gene: 2. This CDR3 region has 15 residues. Germline values: CDR1 SEHNR, CDR2 FQNEAQ (reference sequence). CDR3 in amino acids: CASSSTSGNTGELFF. The CDR3 coding sequence is TGTGCCAGCAGCTCAACTAGCGGGAACACCGGGGAGCTGTTTTTT.

A single count supports this clone. CDR3 loop: CASSETANTEAFF. CDR3 DNA: TGTGCCAGCAGTGAGACAGCCAACACTGAAGCTTTCTTT. This chain links TRBV6-1 with TRBJ1-1; D is possibly TRBD1 (5 bases). V lost 3 bases, J lost 2 bases, and 7 bases lay in between. CDR1 MNHNS and CDR2 SASEGT come from the germline V gene. CDR3 length equals 13 residues.

This clone was seen a few times. This sequence joins TRBV19 and TRBJ2-3; D unresolved. The CDR3 totals 19 residues. CDR1 and CDR2 (germline): LNHDA, SQIVND (reference sequence). Trimming left V 5 bases short and J 6 bases short, with 30 bases between. The DNA for the CDR3 is TGTGCCAGTAGTCCTTTATATGGGTGGGCCCTAACATTTACGGATACGCAGTATTTT. Translating gives CASSPLYGWALTFTDTQYF.

The table lists this clone with a few counts. This chain joins TRBV14 and TRBJ2-7; D perhaps matches TRBD2 (6 bases). Trimming took off 1 base at V and 7 bases at J, with 17 bases between the two ends. The CDR3 has 15 residues. Germline V gene lookup returns CDR1 SGHDN and CDR2 FVKESK. CDR3 in amino acids: CASSQALTGVGEQYF. DNA for the CDR3: TGTGCCAGCAGCCAAGCCCTAACGGGGGTGGGGGAGCAGTACTTC.

The J gene is TRBJ2-3, the V gene TRBV30; 7 positions agree with TRBD2. CDR3 length: 16 amino acids. V was clipped by 1 base and J by 5 bases; unmatched bases: 12. The germline gives CDR1 GTSNPN, CDR2 SVGIG (reference sequence). CDR3 in amino acids: CAWSGISGDFGDTQYF. CDR3 sequence (DNA): TGTGCCTGGAGTGGGATCAGCGGGGACTTCGGAGATACGCAGTATTTT.

The chain is built from TRBV6-5 and TRBJ2-5; unclear D gene. The CDR3 has 13 residues. Germline-derived CDR1 and CDR2 are MNHEY and SVGAGI. V dropped 2 bases and J dropped 2 bases, with 6 bases sitting between them. The CDR3, as DNA: TGTGCCAGCAGTTACCAACAGCAAGAGACCCAGTACTTC. This translates into CASSYQQQETQYF.

The rearrangement links TRBV7-9 to TRBJ2-7; 9 nucleotides align to TRBD2. CDR1 SEHNR and CDR2 FQNEAQ come from the germline V gene (reference sequence). This CDR3 has 14 amino acids. V was pared by 6 bases and J by 7 bases, with 10 bases of the junction left unmatched. The CDR3 nucleotides are TGTGCCAGCAGAGTAGCGGGAGAGTCGGGTGAGCAGTACTTC. Encoded protein: CASRVAGESGEQYF.

The chain joins TRBV6-4 to TRBJ2-3; TRBD2 matches 8 bases. J was trimmed by 5 bases and V by 6 bases; bases with no gene match: 10. Germline V gene sequence: CDR1 MRHNA, CDR2 SNTAGT. The CDR3 spans 15 residues. CDR3 sequence (DNA): TGTGCCAGCAGCGCCAAAGCGGGAGAGGGAGATACGCAGTATTTT. This codes for CASSAKAGEGDTQYF.

Only one count was recorded for this clone. The CDR3 loop is CASSQSGQGNEKLFF. CDR3 DNA: TGTGCCAGCAGCCAATCGGGACAGGGTAATGAAAAACTGTTTTTT. This rearrangement joins TRBV16 to TRBJ1-4; 9 bases align to TRBD1. Germline V CDR1 and CDR2: KGHSY, FQNENV. CDR3 size: 15 residues. After removal of 0 bases from V and 4 bases from J, the junction contained 0 bases not matched to a gene.

This clone was seen a single time. The V call is TRBV13, the J call TRBJ2-1, with 12 positions matching TRBD2. Trimming cost V 5 bases and J 1 base; bases outside gene matches: 21. The CDR3 has 22 amino acids. CDR1 PRHDT and CDR2 FYEKMQ come from the germline V gene (reference sequence). CDR3 in DNA: TGTGCCAGCAGCGCGAAGAGCAGGGGGCTCGGGACTAGCGGGCGATCCTACAATGAGCAGTTCTTC. The encoded protein is CASSAKSRGLGTSGRSYNEQFF.

The chain is built from TRBV7-2 and TRBJ2-2, with a possible D match to TRBD2 (6 bases). Between the trimmed V and J ends, which lost 5 bases and 0 bases, there was a span of 13 bases. CDR3 length: 16 residues. CDR1 SGHTA and CDR2 FQGNSA come from the germline V gene. CDR3 nucleotides: TGTGCCAGCAGCCGTAGCGGAAACCCGAACACCGGGGAGCTGTTTTTT. Encoded protein: CASSRSGNPNTGELFF.

This chain joins TRBV5-4 and TRBJ2-1, with 15 positions matching TRBD2. The CDR3 length is 17 residues. Germline CDR1 is SGHNT and CDR2 is YYREEE (reference sequence). Trimming at V came to 4 bases and at J to 8 bases, leaving 10 bases not matched to a gene. The CDR3 nucleotides read TGTGCCAGCAGCCCCAATACCGGGACTAGCGGGGGGTATGAGCAGTTCTTC. Amino acids: CASSPNTGTSGGYEQFF.

J is TRBJ2-2 and V is TRBV11-3, with 13 nucleotides matching TRBD2. V shed 5 bases and J 1 base; nucleotides not matched to a gene: 10. CDR3 length equals 19 residues. Germline V gene lookup returns CDR1 SGHNT and CDR2 YENEEA. CDR3 DNA: TGTGCCAGCAGCCCCGGACTAGCGGGGGTTGAAGGGAACACCGGGGAGCTGTTTTTT. Translation gives CASSPGLAGVEGNTGELFF. Full variable domain (rest looked up from reference TRBV11-3 and TRBJ2-2): EAGVVQSPRYKIIEKKQPVAFWCNPISGHNTLYWYLQNLGQGPELLIRYENEEAVDDSQLPKDRFSAERLKGVDSTLKIQPAELGDSAVYLCASSPGLAGVEGNTGELFFGEGSRLTVL.

V gene TRBV6-2 or TRBV6-3 combines with J gene TRBJ2-6; 7 bases agree with TRBD2. Trimming cost V 4 bases and J 1 base; bases outside gene matches: 1. The CDR3 consists of 15 residues. Germline V gene sequence: CDR1 MNHEY, CDR2 SVGEGT. CDR3 DNA: TGTGCCAGCAGTTGGGGGGGGTCTGGGGCCAACGTCCTGACTTTC. This translates into CASSWGGSGANVLTF.

The chain joins TRBV28 to TRBJ1-2, with 9 positions matching TRBD1. V gave up 5 bases and J gave up 4 bases; unmatched junction bases: 8. The CDR3 covers 15 residues. CDR1 is MDHEN and CDR2 is SYDVKM in the germline V gene. CDR3 DNA sequence: TGTGCCAGCAGTCCCCGCCGGGACAGGGCCTATGGCTACACCTTC. It translates to CASSPRRDRAYGYTF.

The V gene is TRBV19, the J gene TRBJ2-5; possibly TRBD2 for D (6 bases). CDR1 and CDR2 from the germline V gene are LNHDA and SQIVND (reference sequence). The germline V and J ends were trimmed by 3 bases and 3 bases, with 14 bases remaining between them. The CDR3 runs 15 residues. DNA of the CDR3: TGTGCCAGTAGTATGAGGAGGGGTCCTGAAGAGACCCAGTACTTC. As protein: CASSMRRGPEETQYF.

This rearrangement joins TRBV27 to TRBJ1-4; no definite D call. V shed 0 bases and J shed 7 bases, with 9 bases lying between them. The CDR3 covers 14 residues. Germline assignment: CDR1 MNHEY and CDR2 SMNVEV (reference sequence). CDR3 nucleotide sequence: TGTGCCAGCAGTTTATCCCCGGCTAGTGAAAAACTGTTTTTT. It codes for CASSLSPASEKLFF.

The chain carries TRBV6-2 or TRBV6-3 and TRBJ2-5; 8 bases match TRBD2. The germline gives CDR1 MNHEY, CDR2 SVGEGT. V trimming: 4 bases; J trimming: 5 bases; junction bases outside the gene matches: 6. CDR3 length: 14 amino acids. The CDR3 loop reads CASSSRGGLETQYF. The CDR3 DNA follows: TGTGCCAGCAGTTCCCGCGGGGGGCTGGAGACCCAGTACTTC.

The chain links TRBV27 to TRBJ2-2, with D unclear. Between the trimmed V and J ends, which lost 7 bases and 4 bases, there was a span of 19 bases. The CDR3 spans 16 residues. Germline CDR1 and CDR2: MNHEY and SMNVEV (reference sequence). CDR3 sequence: CASTPLGRSVTGELFF. The CDR3 DNA follows: TGTGCCAGCACCCCCCTTGGCCGCTCAGTCACCGGGGAGCTGTTTTTT.

This chain uses TRBV27 with TRBJ1-1; D remains ambiguous. V shed 4 bases and J shed 0 bases, with 9 bases lying between them. The CDR3 runs 14 residues. Germline V lookup: CDR1 MNHEY, CDR2 SMNVEV (reference sequence). The CDR3 DNA follows: TGTGCCAGCAGTTCTCCGACACTGAACACTGAAGCTTTCTTT. This codes for CASSSPTLNTEAFF.